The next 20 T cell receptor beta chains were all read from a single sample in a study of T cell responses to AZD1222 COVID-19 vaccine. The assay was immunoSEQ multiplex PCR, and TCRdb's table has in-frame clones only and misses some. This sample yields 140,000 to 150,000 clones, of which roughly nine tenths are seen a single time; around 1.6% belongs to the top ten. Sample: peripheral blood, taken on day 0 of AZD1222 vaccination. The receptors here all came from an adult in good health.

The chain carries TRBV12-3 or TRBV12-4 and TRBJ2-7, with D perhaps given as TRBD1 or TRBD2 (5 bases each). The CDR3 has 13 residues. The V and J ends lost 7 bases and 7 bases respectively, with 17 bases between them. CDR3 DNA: TGTGCCAGCAAGTCCGGGATCCAGGGTGAGCAGTACTTC. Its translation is CASKSGIQGEQYF.

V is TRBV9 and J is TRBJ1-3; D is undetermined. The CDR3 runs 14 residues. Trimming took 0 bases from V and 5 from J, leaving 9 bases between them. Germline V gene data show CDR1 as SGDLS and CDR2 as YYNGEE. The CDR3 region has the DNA TGTGCCAGCAGCGTAGATCCCCTTCGAAACACCATATATTTT. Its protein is CASSVDPLRNTIYF.

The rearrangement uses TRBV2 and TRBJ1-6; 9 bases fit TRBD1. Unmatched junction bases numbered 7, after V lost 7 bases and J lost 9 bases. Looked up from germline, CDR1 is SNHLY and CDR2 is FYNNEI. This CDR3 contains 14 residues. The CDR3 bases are TGTGCCAGCAATCTACAGGGGGCGGTTTCACCCCTCCACTTT. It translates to CASNLQGAVSPLHF.

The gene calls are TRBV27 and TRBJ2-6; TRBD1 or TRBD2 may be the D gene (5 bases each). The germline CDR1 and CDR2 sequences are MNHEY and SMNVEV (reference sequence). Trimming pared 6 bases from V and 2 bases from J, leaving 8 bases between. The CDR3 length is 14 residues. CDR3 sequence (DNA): TGTGCCAGCAGCAGGGAGACTGGGGCCAACGTCCTGACTTTC. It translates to CASSRETGANVLTF.

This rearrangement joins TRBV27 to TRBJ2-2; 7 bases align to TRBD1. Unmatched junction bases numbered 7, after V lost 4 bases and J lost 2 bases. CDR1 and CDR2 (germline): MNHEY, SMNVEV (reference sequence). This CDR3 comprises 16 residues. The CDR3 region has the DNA TGTGCCAGCAGTTCCAACGAGGGGGCAAACACCGGGGAGCTGTTTTTT. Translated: CASSSNEGANTGELFF.

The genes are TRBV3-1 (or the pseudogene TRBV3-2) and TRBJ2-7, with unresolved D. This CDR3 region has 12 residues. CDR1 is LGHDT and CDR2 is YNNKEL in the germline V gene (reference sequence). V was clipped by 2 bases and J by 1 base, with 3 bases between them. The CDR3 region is CASSQRSYEQYF. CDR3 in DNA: TGTGCCAGCAGCCAACGGTCCTACGAGCAGTACTTC.

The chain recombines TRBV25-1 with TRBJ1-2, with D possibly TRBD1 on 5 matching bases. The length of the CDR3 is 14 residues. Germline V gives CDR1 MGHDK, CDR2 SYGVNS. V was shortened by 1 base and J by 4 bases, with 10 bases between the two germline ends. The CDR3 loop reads CASSEWGTAYGYTF. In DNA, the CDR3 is TGTGCCAGCAGTGAATGGGGGACGGCCTATGGCTACACCTTC.

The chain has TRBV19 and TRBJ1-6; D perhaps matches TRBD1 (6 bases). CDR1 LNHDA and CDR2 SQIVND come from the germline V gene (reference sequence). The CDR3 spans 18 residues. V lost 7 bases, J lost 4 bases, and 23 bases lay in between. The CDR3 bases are TGTGCCAGTACCGGGGCTCCGGGACAAGGCCTTTATAATTCACCCCTCCACTTT. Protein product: CASTGAPGQGLYNSPLHF.

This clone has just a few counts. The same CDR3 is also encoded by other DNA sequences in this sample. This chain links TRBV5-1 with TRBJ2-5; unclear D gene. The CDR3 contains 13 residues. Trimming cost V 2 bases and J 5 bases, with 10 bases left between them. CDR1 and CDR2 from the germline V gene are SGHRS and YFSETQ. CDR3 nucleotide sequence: TGCGCCAGCAGCTTCCCTGGTCAGGAGACCCAGTACTTC. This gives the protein CASSFPGQETQYF.

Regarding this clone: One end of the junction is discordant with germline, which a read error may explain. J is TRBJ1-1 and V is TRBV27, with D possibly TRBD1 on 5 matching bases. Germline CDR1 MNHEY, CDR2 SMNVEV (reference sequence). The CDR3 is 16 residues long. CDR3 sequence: CARRPRTGGGGTEAFF. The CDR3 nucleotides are TGTGCCCGCAGGCCGCGGACGGGGGGGGGAGGCACTGAAGCTTTCTTT.

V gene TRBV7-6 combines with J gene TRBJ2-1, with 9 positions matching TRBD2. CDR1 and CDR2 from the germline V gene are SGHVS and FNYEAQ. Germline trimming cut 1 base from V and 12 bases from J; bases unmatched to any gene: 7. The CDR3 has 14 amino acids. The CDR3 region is CASSLGNSGRLQFF. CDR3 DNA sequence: TGTGCCAGCAGCTTAGGGAATAGCGGGAGATTGCAGTTCTTC.

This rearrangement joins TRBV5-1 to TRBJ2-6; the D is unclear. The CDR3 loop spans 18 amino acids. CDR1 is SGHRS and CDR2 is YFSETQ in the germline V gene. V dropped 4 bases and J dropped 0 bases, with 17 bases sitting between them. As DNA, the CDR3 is TGCGCCAGCAGCCTCAGGACGGCCTCGAGCTCTGGGGCCAACGTCCTGACTTTC. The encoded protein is CASSLRTASSSGANVLTF.

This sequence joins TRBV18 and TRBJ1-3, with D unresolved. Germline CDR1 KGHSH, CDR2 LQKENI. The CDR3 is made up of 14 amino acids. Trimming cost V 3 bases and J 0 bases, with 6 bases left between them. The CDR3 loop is CASSPLSSGNTIYF. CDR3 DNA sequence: TGTGCCAGCTCACCTCTTAGCTCTGGAAACACCATATATTTT.

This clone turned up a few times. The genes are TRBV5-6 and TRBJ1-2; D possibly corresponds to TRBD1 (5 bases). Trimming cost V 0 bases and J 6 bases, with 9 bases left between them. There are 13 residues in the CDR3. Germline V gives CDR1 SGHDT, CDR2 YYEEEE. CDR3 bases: TGTGCCAGCAGCTTGGGGGCAGGGAATGGCTACACCTTC. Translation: CASSLGAGNGYTF.

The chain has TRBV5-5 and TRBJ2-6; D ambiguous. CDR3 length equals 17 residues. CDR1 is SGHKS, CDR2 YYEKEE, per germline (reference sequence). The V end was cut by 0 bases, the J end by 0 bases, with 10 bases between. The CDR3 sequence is CASSLASYVSGANVLTF. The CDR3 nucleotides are TGTGCCAGCAGCTTGGCCAGTTATGTCTCTGGGGCCAACGTCCTGACTTTC.

For the CDR3, the DNA is TGCGCCAGCAGCCAACCCGGCCTAGCGGCTGCCAACGACCGCCGTAGCACAGATACGCAGTATTTT. Amino acid sequence: CASSQPGLAAANDRRSTDTQYF. This chain links TRBV4-1 with TRBJ2-3, with 7 bases that match TRBD2. V was pared by 2 bases and J by 0 bases, with 23 bases of the junction left unmatched. This CDR3 contains 22 residues. Looked up from germline, CDR1 is MGHRA and CDR2 is YSYEKL.

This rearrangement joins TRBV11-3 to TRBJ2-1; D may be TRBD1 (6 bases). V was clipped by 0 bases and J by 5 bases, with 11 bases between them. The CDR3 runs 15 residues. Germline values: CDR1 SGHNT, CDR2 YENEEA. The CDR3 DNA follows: TGTGCCAGCAGCTTAGAAGGGGGTGGCAACAATGAGCAGTTCTTC. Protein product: CASSLEGGGNNEQFF.

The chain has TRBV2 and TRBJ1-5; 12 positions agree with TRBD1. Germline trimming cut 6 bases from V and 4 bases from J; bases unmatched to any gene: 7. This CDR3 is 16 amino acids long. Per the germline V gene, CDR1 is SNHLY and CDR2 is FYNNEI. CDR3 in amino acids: CASRWGQGALNQPQHF. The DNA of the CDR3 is TGTGCCAGCAGGTGGGGACAGGGGGCTCTTAATCAGCCCCAGCATTTT.

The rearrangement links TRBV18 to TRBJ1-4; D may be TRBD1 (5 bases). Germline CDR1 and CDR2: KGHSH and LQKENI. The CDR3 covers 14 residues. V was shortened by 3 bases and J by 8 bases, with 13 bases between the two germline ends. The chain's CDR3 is CASSPGARGEKLFF. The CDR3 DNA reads TGTGCCAGCTCACCGGGTGCAAGGGGCGAAAAACTGTTTTTT.

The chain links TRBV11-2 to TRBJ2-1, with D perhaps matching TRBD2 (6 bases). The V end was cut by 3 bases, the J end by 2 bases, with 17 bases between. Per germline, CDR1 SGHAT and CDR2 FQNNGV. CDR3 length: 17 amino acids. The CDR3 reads CASSLGGAADAYNEQFF. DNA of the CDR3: TGTGCCAGCAGCTTGGGGGGAGCAGCGGACGCCTACAATGAGCAGTTCTTC.